This TCR beta chain was sequenced in a study of identical twins. This clonotype was found a few times. Antigen specificity is unknown. Study results and limitations: While abundant cord blood beta clonotypes carried fewer insertions, memory repertoires showed no such pattern. Researchers reported weaker excess twin sharing in beta out-of-frame sequences. The presence of invariant MAIT and iNKT cells could partly confound analyses of zero-insertion sequences.

Healthy Caucasians, and only they, were the donors. TCRdb re-derived calls from the 5' RACE reads in MiXCR, one entry per CDR3 protein. The data hold just under 550,000 distinct CDR3 sequences, with roughly 15% observed a single time. CDR3 length: 15 residues. CDR1 is MDHEN, CDR2 SYDVKM, per germline. Trimming removed 3 bases at V and 7 bases at J, with 16 bases between. These sequences were also reported in another study, on yellow fever vaccine responses in identical twins.

The chain has TRBV28 and TRBJ2-1, with a weak D call TRBD1 (5 bases). Sequenced: CD4+ T cells sorted from blood. The TCR originated in a woman aged 18-29 years in good health. Here the CDR3 reads CASSLGRALVNEQFF. For the CDR3, the DNA is TGTGCCAGCAGTTTGGGCAGGGCGTTGGTAAATGAGCAGTTCTTC.